A selection of T cell receptor beta chains follows, all from one sample in a study of human T cells and chemical hapten exposure. TCRdb re-called the RACE reads through MiXCR, storing one row per CDR3 protein. The data show about 120,000 distinct CDR3 sequences, roughly 12% seen once. The input for sequencing was whole blood, taken in connection with sensitization to the hapten diphenylcyclopropenone (DPC). These receptors originate from a woman in her forties or fifties with alopecia areata. Some clones in this sample may be carry-over from other donors' samples. The CDR3 runs from the conserved cysteine through the conserved F or W. D genes are given only for firm matches. Clone size, where shown, is once, few, many, or a class for clones that have expanded.

J	D	V	size	DNA	CDR3
TRBJ2-1	TRBD1	TRBV19	few	TGTGCCAGTAGTCCTCGACAGGGGGCGAACAATGAGCAGTTCTTC	CASSPRQGANNEQFF
TRBJ1-5	.	TRBV11-2	few	TGTGCCAGCAGCTTGGGCGGGTATCAGCCCCAGCATTTT	CASSLGGYQPQHF
TRBJ2-5	.	TRBV12-3/TRBV12-4	many	TGTGCCAGCCGGGACGGGGGAGAGACCCAGTACTTC	CASRDGGETQYF
TRBJ2-7	.	TRBV28	many	TGTGCCAGCAGTTTGGGAGGTGGCGGGATCAGGGTGGGGCAGTACTTC	CASSLGGGGIRVGQYF
TRBJ2-2	.	TRBV11-3	few	TGTGCCAGCAGCTTAGGAGAACACACCGGGGAGCTGTTTTTT	CASSLGEHTGELFF
TRBJ2-1	TRBD2	TRBV3-1	few	TGTGCCAGCAGCCAGCGGGAGGCCTACAATGAGCAGTTCTTC	CASSQREAYNEQFF
TRBJ2-7	TRBD2	TRBV12-3/TRBV12-4	few	TGTGCCAGCAGTTTAGCGCGGGGGGCCTACGAGCAGTACTTC	CASSLARGAYEQYF
TRBJ2-7	.	TRBV6-2/TRBV6-3	many	TGTGCCACCCTTCAACAGGGATGGGAGCAGTACTTC	CATLQQGWEQYF
TRBJ2-2	.	TRBV6-5	few	TGTGCCAGCAGTTACCGGGCGTCCCCCGGGGAGCTGTTTTTT	CASSYRASPGELFF
TRBJ2-1	TRBD2	TRBV2	.	TGTGCCAGCAGTAAGGGACTAGCGGGGGGGAATGAGCAGTTCTTC	CASSKGLAGGNEQFF
TRBJ2-1	.	TRBV3-1	few	TGTGCCAGCAGCCAACCGTATAGCTCCTACAATGAGCAGTTCTTC	CASSQPYSSYNEQFF
TRBJ1-1	.	TRBV28	many	TGTGCCAGCACCACTGAAGCTTTCTTT	CASTTEAFF
TRBJ1-6	.	TRBV11-2	.	TGTGCCAGCAGCTTAGGACAAACTTCACCCCTCCACTTT	CASSLGQTSPLHF
TRBJ1-1	TRBD1	TRBV12-3/TRBV12-4	many	TGTGCCAGCAGTCGGAGACAGGGGAGCACTGAAGCTTTCTTT	CASSRRQGSTEAFF
TRBJ2-7	TRBD1	TRBV4-3	.	TGCGCCAGCAGCCTCGGGACAGGGGGCTCTGTGCAGTACTTC	CASSLGTGGSVQYF
TRBJ2-7	TRBD1	TRBV7-2	few	TGTGCCAGCAGCTTTGGTTCTGGTATACAGGGGGTGCGAGAGCAGTACTTC	CASSFGSGIQGVREQYF